A selection of T cell receptor beta chains follows, all from one sample in a study of T cell responses to AZD1222 COVID-19 vaccine. Clones were read by immunoSEQ multiplex PCR, and TCRdb kept only the in-frame ones, dropping some. The table lists roughly 130,000 clones, around 87% of them singletons, with 1.5% in the top ten. The source material was peripheral blood, sampled on day 0 of AZD1222 vaccination. Source of these receptors: an adult in good health. Both conserved end residues are part of each CDR3. The D gene is left open where the match is weak.

v_gene	j_gene	d_gene	CDR3aa	CDR3nt
TRBV7-3	TRBJ2-2	-	CASSALSGELFF	TGTGCCAGCAGCGCCCTTTCCGGGGAGCTGTTTTTT
TRBV6-1	TRBJ1-5	TRBD1	CASSETGAQPQHF	TGTGCCAGCAGCGAGACAGGGGCCCAGCCCCAGCATTTT
TRBV19	TRBJ2-2	TRBD2	CASSSTSGGALLGELFF	TGTGCCAGTAGTAGCACTAGCGGGGGGGCCCTTCTCGGGGAGCTGTTTTTT
TRBV7-3	TRBJ1-1	-	CASSPGTVNTEAFF	TGTGCCAGCAGCCCTGGGACGGTGAACACTGAAGCTTTCTTT
TRBV28	TRBJ2-7	TRBD1	CASSALESGTGNYEQYF	TGTGCCAGCAGTGCCCTTGAGTCCGGGACAGGGAATTACGAGCAGTACTTC
TRBV28	TRBJ1-1	TRBD1	CASRGTARATEAFF	TGTGCCAGCAGAGGGACAGCCCGAGCCACTGAAGCTTTCTTT
TRBV6-5	TRBJ1-4	-	CASSPIKEVEKLFF	TGTGCCAGCAGCCCCATTAAGGAGGTCGAAAAACTGTTTTTT
TRBV21-1	TRBJ2-7	-	CASSRGDRGSEQYF	TGTGCCAGCAGCCGTGGGGACAGGGGATCCGAGCAGTACTTC
TRBV7-9	TRBJ2-7	TRBD1	CASSPGTGSSYEQYF	TGTGCCAGCAGCCCGGGGACAGGGAGCTCCTACGAGCAGTACTTC
TRBV12-3/TRBV12-4	TRBJ1-1	-	CASRLPGRGAFF	TGTGCCAGCAGATTACCGGGTCGGGGAGCTTTCTTT
TRBV7-2	TRBJ1-1	-	CASSFQGLKTEAFF	TGTGCCAGCAGCTTCCAGGGGCTTAAAACTGAAGCTTTCTTT
TRBV28	TRBJ2-3	TRBD1	CASRSGQGDTQYF	TGTGCCAGTCGTTCCGGACAGGGAGATACGCAGTATTTT
TRBV3-1/TRBV3-2	TRBJ2-5	-	CASSQDGAGITQYF	TGTGCCAGCAGCCAAGACGGGGCGGGGATCACCCAGTACTTC
TRBV19	TRBJ1-2	-	CASRQGRGYGYTF	TGTGCCAGTAGACAGGGAAGGGGGTATGGCTACACCTTC
TRBV4-1	TRBJ1-2	TRBD1	CASSQGLRQGPYGYTF	TGCGCCAGCAGCCAAGGCCTACGACAGGGCCCCTATGGCTACACCTTC
TRBV19	TRBJ1-2	-	CASSILADSNRGQGYTF	TGTGCCAGTAGTATCTTGGCCGACTCTAATAGAGGACAAGGCTACACCTTC